This TCR beta chain was sequenced during a study of technical replicates of blood from several donors (dated by TCRdb to the late 2010s). In the case of this clone: The antigen it binds to is not known. No clone much larger than this one lies a single base away; base qualities are absent.

The library was generated by the immunoSEQ multiplex PCR assay. Here the immuneACCESS table is served through TCRdb, limited to in-frame sequences with V and J called. Missing clones are a known gap in these copies; in checked studies unresolved V genes cover under half, and the rest lacks a known reason. The table for this sample lists more than 65,000 clones; less than 97% of them were counted only once. The top ten hold 0.24% of the sample. CDR3 length: 16 amino acids, cysteine to phenylalanine. Here the CDR3 DNA is all that survives: 48 bases in frame from base 1. From V the trimming removes 4 bases and from J it removes 5 bases, while the gene matches leave 9 bases of the junction unaccounted for. In the germline V gene, CDR1 corresponds to SGHRS and CDR2 to YFSETQ.

Sequencing used T cells isolated from PBMCs. The chain is assembled from TRBV5-1 and TRBJ1-4; the junction holds 9 bases that match TRBD1. This TCR was sampled from a human donor in good health. At the DNA level, the sequence is TGCGCCAGCAGCCCGACCCCCGGACAGGGGAATGAAAAACTGTTTTTT. Its coded protein is CASSPTPGQGNEKLFF. Here the CDR3 is joined to the reference TRBV5-1 and TRBJ1-4 genes, and the full variable domain is: KAGVTQTPRYLIKTRGQQVTLSCSPISGHRSVSWYQQTPGQGLQFLFEYFSETQRNKGNFPGRFSGRQFSNSRSEMNVSTLELGDSALYLCASSPTPGQGNEKLFFGSGTQLSVL.